The 25 T cell receptor beta chains given below trace back to one sample, sequenced in a study of cytomegalovirus exposure and HLA in healthy donors. The primer mix had 60 Vbeta and 13 Jbeta primers. Produced via immunoSEQ multiplex PCR; TCRdb's table is partial and in-frame only. The sample records about 200,000 clones, around 77% being singletons. The sample consisted of PBMCs. The receptors derive from a woman aged 25 to 39 in good health and CMV-seronegative.

The V gene is TRBV10-3, the J gene TRBJ2-7; 8 nucleotides agree with TRBD2. The CDR3 has 14 residues. Germline V gives CDR1 ENHRY, CDR2 SYGVKD. With 5 bases clipped from V and 7 bases from J, the junction kept 10 bases outside the gene matches. CDR3 in amino acids: CAISTSAGVTEQYF. DNA of the CDR3: TGTGCCATCAGTACATCAGCGGGAGTTACAGAGCAGTACTTC.

This rearrangement joins TRBV2 to TRBJ2-1, with 10 bases matching TRBD2. The germline V gene has CDR1 SNHLY and CDR2 FYNNEI. The CDR3 has 16 residues. The ends lost 6 bases at V and 7 bases at J; junction bases unmatched: 12. CDR3 DNA: TGTGCCAGCAGCCCCACAGCGGGAGGGCCTTATAATGAGCAGTTCTTC. It encodes CASSPTAGGPYNEQFF.

The chain employs TRBV19 and TRBJ1-1; D is undetermined. Per the germline V gene, CDR1 is LNHDA and CDR2 is SQIVND (reference sequence). The CDR3 is made up of 13 amino acids. Trimming took 1 base from V and 6 from J, leaving 9 bases between them. CDR3 residues: CASSIVGTAEAFF. For the CDR3, the DNA is TGTGCCAGTAGTATAGTGGGCACGGCTGAAGCTTTCTTT.

This clone was counted a single time. The chain has TRBV6-6 and TRBJ1-2; TRBD1 is a possible D gene (5 bases). Trimming pared 7 bases from V and 6 bases from J, leaving 24 bases between. The CDR3 length is 16 residues. From germline, CDR1 is MNHNY and CDR2 SVGAGI (reference sequence). The CDR3 protein is CASNDAGWGQGNGYTF. CDR3 nucleotides: TGTGCCAGCAACGATGCTGGGTGGGGTCAGGGCAATGGCTACACCTTC.

In its sample, this clone was seen once. The junction departs from germline at one end; a sequencing error may be responsible. The rearrangement joins TRBV7-9 to TRBJ1-2; 9 bases fit TRBD1. Germline CDR1 SEHNR, CDR2 FQNEAQ (reference sequence). CDR3 length: 16 residues. The CDR3 reads CSSSLTRDRDGYGYTF. In DNA form, the CDR3 reads TGTTCCAGCAGCTTAACCCGGGACAGGGATGGTTATGGCTACACCTTC.

The rearrangement joins TRBV6-6 to TRBJ2-1; D is unclear. The CDR3 covers 13 residues. The germline CDR1 and CDR2 sequences are MNHNY and SVGAGI (reference sequence). The V and J ends lost 9 bases and 3 bases respectively, with 12 bases between them. CDR3 sequence reads: CASISVFYNEQFF. The CDR3 nucleotides read TGTGCCAGTATTTCGGTCTTCTACAATGAGCAGTTCTTC.

The chain couples TRBV2 to TRBJ2-3; the D gene is possibly TRBD2 (7 bases). Trimming stripped 5 bases from V and 3 bases from J, with 12 bases between. Germline values: CDR1 SNHLY, CDR2 FYNNEI. The CDR3 sequence is 14 residues long. This CDR3 is CASSLRGRTDTQYF. In DNA, the CDR3 is TGTGCCAGCAGTCTGCGGGGGCGTACAGATACGCAGTATTTT.

The gene calls are TRBV9 and TRBJ1-2; no reliable D call. The germline V and J ends were trimmed by 0 bases and 4 bases, with 10 bases remaining between them. CDR3 size: 14 residues. Germline V gives CDR1 SGDLS, CDR2 YYNGEE. Written as DNA, the CDR3 is TGTGCCAGCAGCGTAGGAGGAATTCCCTATGGCTACACCTTC. Protein: CASSVGGIPYGYTF.

The J gene is TRBJ1-4, the V gene TRBV7-9; D is undetermined. The CDR3 extends over 14 amino acids. V lost 5 bases and J 0 bases, leaving 7 bases between the germline ends. Germline CDR1 SEHNR, CDR2 FQNEAQ (reference sequence). CDR3 DNA: TGTGCCAGCAGCCACAGTTCAACTAATGAAAAACTGTTTTTT. Translation gives CASSHSSTNEKLFF.

The chain links TRBV4-1 to TRBJ1-2; 7 bases align to TRBD1. The CDR3 contains 15 residues. Germline trimming cut 3 bases from V and 3 bases from J; bases unmatched to any gene: 7. Germline V gene data show CDR1 as MGHRA and CDR2 as YSYEKL. In nucleotides, the CDR3 is TGCGCCAGCAGCCATATCTACAGGGGAGACTATGGCTACACCTTC. Protein: CASSHIYRGDYGYTF.

The V and J genes are TRBV21-1 and TRBJ2-1; the DNA was not compared with TRBD1, the D call given in the table. TRBV21-1 is flagged as a pseudogene. The CDR3 has 19 residues. DNA of the CDR3: TGTGCCAGCAGCAACGAGGCAGGGGACACTCGCCGCTCCTACAATGAGCAGTTCTTC. Translated: CASSNEAGDTRRSYNEQFF.

The rearrangement uses TRBV5-1 and TRBJ2-7; 8 bases map to TRBD2. The V gene end was trimmed by 10 bases and the J gene end by 7 bases; junction bases not matched to a gene: 10. From germline, CDR1 is SGHRS and CDR2 YFSETQ. The CDR3 totals 12 residues. Written as DNA, the CDR3 is TGCGCCGGCGGGTTTAGCGGGGAAGAGCAGTACTTC. Its translation is CAGGFSGEEQYF.

This chain uses TRBV5-1 with TRBJ2-7, with D possibly being TRBD1 (5 bases). Germline values: CDR1 SGHRS, CDR2 YFSETQ. Trimming cost V 1 base and J 7 bases, with 15 bases left between them. The CDR3 contains 14 residues. The DNA for the CDR3 is TGCGCCAGCAGCTTGTACAAGGGGTTAGGGGAGCAGTACTTC. It codes for CASSLYKGLGEQYF.

The chain has TRBV6-1 and TRBJ1-6; D is unclear. V lost 4 bases and J 0 bases, leaving 10 bases between the germline ends. CDR1 and CDR2 from the germline V gene are MNHNS and SASEGT. The CDR3 has 16 residues. This CDR3 reads CASSGTASSYNSPLHF. The CDR3 nucleotides are TGTGCCAGCAGTGGGACTGCGAGCTCCTATAATTCACCCCTCCACTTT.

The CDR3 DNA reads as TGTGCCAGCAGCATCCCACTAGCGGGAGGGAAATCCGGGGAGCTGTTTTTT. Translated, it gives CASSIPLAGGKSGELFF. The chain employs TRBV7-2 and TRBJ2-2, with 13 bases that match TRBD2. Per the germline V gene, CDR1 is SGHTA and CDR2 is FQGNSA. This CDR3 comprises 17 residues. V gave up 5 bases and J gave up 6 bases; unmatched junction bases: 9.

The rearrangement uses TRBV6-5 and TRBJ2-7, with TRBD1 matching 7 bases. The germline V gene encodes CDR1 MNHEY and CDR2 SVGAGI. The CDR3 length is 16 residues. Germline trimming cut 2 bases from V and 7 bases from J; bases unmatched to any gene: 14. The CDR3 bases are TGTGCCAGCAGTTACAATCCCTCTGAGGGGGCGGAGGAGCAGTACTTC. Its translation: CASSYNPSEGAEEQYF.

This clone was seen a handful of times. This sequence joins TRBV5-1 and TRBJ1-2; the D gene is possibly TRBD1 (6 bases). Trimming shortened V by 5 bases and J by 3 bases, and 8 bases separated the two germline ends. The CDR3 loop spans 12 amino acids. In germline, CDR1 is SGHRS, CDR2 YFSETQ. In DNA form, the CDR3 reads TGCGCCAGCAGTAGGGGGTACTATGGCTACACCTTC. It encodes CASSRGYYGYTF. The whole variable domain, remainder taken from reference TRBV5-1 and TRBJ1-2, is KAGVTQTPRYLIKTRGQQVTLSCSPISGHRSVSWYQQTPGQGLQFLFEYFSETQRNKGNFPGRFSGRQFSNSRSEMNVSTLELGDSALYLCASSRGYYGYTFGSGTRLTVV.

The CDR3 region is CASSPRSTGELFF. The DNA for the CDR3 is TGCGCCAGCAGCCCCCGGAGCACCGGGGAGCTGTTTTTT. The V call is TRBV4-1, the J call TRBJ2-2; D call uncertain. Germline-derived CDR1 and CDR2 are MGHRA and YSYEKL. CDR3 length: 13 residues. Trimming took 4 bases from V and 4 from J, leaving 7 bases between them.

This clone showed up just a few times. V and J are TRBV6-5 and TRBJ2-1; 14 nucleotides line up with TRBD2. CDR1 is MNHEY, CDR2 SVGAGI, per germline. The CDR3 has 16 amino acids. J lost 8 bases, V lost 0 bases, and 3 bases had no gene match. CDR3 DNA sequence: TGTGCCAGCAGTTACTCCGGACTAGCGGGGGGAGATGAGCAGTTCTTC. It codes for CASSYSGLAGGDEQFF.

The rearrangement joins TRBV19 to TRBJ2-5, with a weak D call TRBD1 (6 bases). V gave up 6 bases and J gave up 3 bases, with 14 bases separating them. Germline CDR1 is LNHDA and CDR2 is SQIVND (reference sequence). The CDR3 runs to 14 residues. CDR3 in DNA: TGTGCCAGTAGCGAAGGGACAAAAAAAGAGACCCAGTACTTC. Protein product: CASSEGTKKETQYF.

This clone was detected only once. The chain links TRBV7-9 to TRBJ1-4; no clear D gene. CDR1 is SEHNR and CDR2 is FQNEAQ in the germline V gene (reference sequence). The CDR3 has 11 residues. With 6 bases removed from V and 4 bases from J, the gap between germline ends came to 3 bases. CDR3 nucleotide sequence: TGTGCCAGCAGACATAATGAAAAACTGTTTTTT. Residues: CASRHNEKLFF.

Regarding this clone: An end of the junction does not agree with germline; a read error may underlie this. The V call is TRBV6-1, the J call TRBJ2-7, with 7 bases identical to TRBD1. The V gene's germline CDR1 is MNHNS and CDR2 SASEGT. This CDR3 has 16 residues. The CDR3 loop reads CASSENRRGFSYGQYF. The CDR3 DNA sequence: TGTGCCAGCAGTGAAAACCGCAGGGGGTTCTCCTACGGGCAGTACTTC.

The V and J genes are TRBV2 and TRBJ2-1; weak D call: TRBD2 (7 bases). The CDR3 sequence is 13 residues long. The V gene lost 9 bases and the J gene lost 3 bases, with 12 bases spanning the gap. Germline-derived CDR1 and CDR2 are SNHLY and FYNNEI. CDR3 loop: CARGGTSYNEQFF. CDR3 DNA sequence: TGTGCCAGGGGGGGGACAAGCTACAATGAGCAGTTCTTC.

The chain couples TRBV5-1 to TRBJ1-3; D gene uncertain. This CDR3 contains 14 residues. The V gene lost 3 bases and the J gene lost 4 bases, with 11 bases spanning the gap. CDR1 SGHRS and CDR2 YFSETQ come from the germline V gene. CDR3 residues: CASSYDTGGNTIYF. CDR3 DNA: TGCGCCAGCAGCTACGACACTGGAGGAAACACCATATATTTT.

This clone was detected once. J is TRBJ1-2 and V is TRBV6-1; D uncertain. The CDR3 runs to 13 residues. The V end lost 3 bases, the J end lost 8 bases, and 13 bases lay between the germline ends. From germline, CDR1 is MNHNS and CDR2 SASEGT. CDR3 sequence: CASSDREGYGYTF. DNA for the CDR3: TGTGCCAGCAGTGATAGGGAGGGTTACGGCTACACCTTC.